This is a list of T cell receptor beta chains from one sample in a study of CXCR3-negative and CXCR3-positive naive CD8 T cells. TCRdb reworked the 5' RACE reads into one entry per CDR3 protein, no DNA. The record lists some 100,000 distinct CDR3 sequences, of which the ten most abundant hold just over 0.35%. The specimen was naive CXCR3+ CD8+ T cells from blood. All receptors come from a human donor in good health. Some clones in this sample may be carry-over from other donors' samples. Each CDR3 is given with its conserved first and last residue.

V gene	J gene	CDR3 protein
TRBV28	TRBJ2-3	CASREVLAGSTDTQYF
TRBV25-1	TRBJ2-4	CARTSGLNYRGNIPYF
TRBV3-1	TRBJ2-5	CASSQDLGGWGQETQYF
TRBV7-2	TRBJ2-1	CASSSTSGGQGEQFF
TRBV6-1	TRBJ2-1	CASSENIAENEQFF
TRBV6-6	TRBJ2-2	CASSYGLAGGPTNTGELFF
TRBV29-1	TRBJ2-4	CSVLTGGQHIQYF
TRBV29-1	TRBJ1-2	CSVPMPDGYTF
TRBV7-8	TRBJ2-2	CASSFGGRNTGELFF
TRBV5-1	TRBJ2-1	CASSLEGINEQFF
TRBV28	TRBJ2-5	CASSLGLAGAETQYF
TRBV28	TRBJ2-3	CASSPRLTDTQYF
TRBV7-9	TRBJ1-2	CASSLGGGGYTF
TRBV25-1	TRBJ2-1	CASSELGLAEDEQFF
TRBV29-1	TRBJ1-1	CSVIRGRGEAFF
TRBV28	TRBJ2-1	CASSRQGYNEQFF
TRBV21-1	TRBJ2-1	CASSKETDNEQFF
TRBV27	TRBJ2-7	CASSWTPNYEQYF
TRBV29-1	TRBJ2-7	CSVVGQGTTYEQYF
TRBV12-3/TRBV12-4	TRBJ1-2	CASRATGDGYTF
TRBV7-9	TRBJ1-2	CASSLVGKGRGYTF
TRBV14	TRBJ2-7	CASRQAGDNLYEQYF
TRBV7-6	TRBJ2-1	CASSLEGSRGYNEQFF
TRBV5-1	TRBJ2-3	CASSLALAGGTDTQHF
TRBV4-3	TRBJ2-5	CASSQDMSAQPVWTQYF
TRBV5-6	TRBJ2-7	CASSLGGAFYEQYF